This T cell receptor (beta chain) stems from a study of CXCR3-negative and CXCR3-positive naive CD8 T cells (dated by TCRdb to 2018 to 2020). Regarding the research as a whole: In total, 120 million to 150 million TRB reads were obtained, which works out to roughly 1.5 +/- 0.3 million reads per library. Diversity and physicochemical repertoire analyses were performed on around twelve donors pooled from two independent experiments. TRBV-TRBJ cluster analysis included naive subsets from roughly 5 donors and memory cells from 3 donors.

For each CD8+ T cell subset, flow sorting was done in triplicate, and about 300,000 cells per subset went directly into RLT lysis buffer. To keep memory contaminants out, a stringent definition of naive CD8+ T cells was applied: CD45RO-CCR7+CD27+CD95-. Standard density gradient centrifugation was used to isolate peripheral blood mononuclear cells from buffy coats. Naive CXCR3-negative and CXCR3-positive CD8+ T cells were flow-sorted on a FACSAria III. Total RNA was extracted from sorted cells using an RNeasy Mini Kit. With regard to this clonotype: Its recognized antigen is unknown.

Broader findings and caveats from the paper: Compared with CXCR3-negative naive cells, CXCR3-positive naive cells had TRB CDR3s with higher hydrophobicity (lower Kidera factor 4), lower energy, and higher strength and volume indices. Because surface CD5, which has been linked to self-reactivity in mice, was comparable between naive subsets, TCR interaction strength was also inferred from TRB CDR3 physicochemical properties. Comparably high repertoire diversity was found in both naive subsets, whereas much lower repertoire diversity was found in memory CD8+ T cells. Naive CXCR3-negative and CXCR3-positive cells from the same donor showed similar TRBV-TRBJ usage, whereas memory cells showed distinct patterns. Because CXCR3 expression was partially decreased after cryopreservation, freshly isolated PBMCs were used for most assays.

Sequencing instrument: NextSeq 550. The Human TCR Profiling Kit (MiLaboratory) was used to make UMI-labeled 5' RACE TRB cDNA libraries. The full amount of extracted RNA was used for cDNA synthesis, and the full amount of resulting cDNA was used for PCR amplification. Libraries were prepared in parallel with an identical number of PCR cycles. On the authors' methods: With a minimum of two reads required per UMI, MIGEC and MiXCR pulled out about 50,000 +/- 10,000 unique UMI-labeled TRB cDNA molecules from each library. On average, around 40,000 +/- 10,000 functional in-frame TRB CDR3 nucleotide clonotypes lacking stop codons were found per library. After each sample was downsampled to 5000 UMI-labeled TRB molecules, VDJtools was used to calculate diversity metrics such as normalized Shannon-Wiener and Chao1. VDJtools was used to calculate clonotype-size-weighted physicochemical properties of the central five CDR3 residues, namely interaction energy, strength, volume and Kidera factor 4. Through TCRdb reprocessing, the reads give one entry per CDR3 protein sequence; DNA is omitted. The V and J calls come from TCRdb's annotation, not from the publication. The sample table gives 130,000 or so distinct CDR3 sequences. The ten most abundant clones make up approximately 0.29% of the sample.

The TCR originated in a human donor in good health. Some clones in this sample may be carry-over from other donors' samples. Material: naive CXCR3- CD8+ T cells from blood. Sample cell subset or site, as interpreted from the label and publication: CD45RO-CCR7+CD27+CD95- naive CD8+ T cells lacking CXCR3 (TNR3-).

The CDR3 reads CASSPGEHLAGEEAGELFF. Here the chain combines TRBV4-2 and TRBJ2-2; TCRdb selects TRBD2, and the lack of DNA leaves this call unchecked. CDR1 and CDR2 were assigned from the germline V gene as LGHNA and YNFKEQ. From the cysteine up to the phenylalanine, the CDR3 has a length of 19 residues. The coding DNA is unavailable.